A selection of T cell receptor beta chains follows, all from one sample in a study of glioma-infiltrating T cells. One entry per CDR3 protein results from TCRdb running MiXCR on the multiplex PCR reads. This table holds 170,000 or so distinct CDR3 sequences, around 40% found once. The sequenced sample consisted of glioma tissue, nonneoplastic brain tissue, or PBMCs (not recorded which). These receptors all stem from a human donor with low-grade glioma or glioblastoma, undergoing nonglioma brain surgery, or in good health (not recorded which). The CDR3 runs from the conserved cysteine through the conserved F or W. D genes are given only for firm matches. Clone sizes are given selectively: once, few, many, or a class where the clone is expanded.

v_gene: TRBV24-1; j_gene: TRBJ2-2; d_gene: TRBD2; abundance: .; CDR3nt: TGTGCCAGCTCTCGGACTAGCGGTGGCACCGGGGAGCTGTTTTTT; CDR3aa: CASSRTSGGTGELFF
v_gene: TRBV5-1; j_gene: TRBJ1-1; d_gene: .; abundance: .; CDR3nt: TGCGCCAGCAGTCCGCAGGGGCCGAACACTGAAGCTTTCTTT; CDR3aa: CASSPQGPNTEAFF
v_gene: TRBV11-2; j_gene: TRBJ1-5; d_gene: .; abundance: many; CDR3nt: TGTGCCAGCAGCTTAGTGTCTTTTCGGGACAAGGCTAATCAGCCCCAGCATTTT; CDR3aa: CASSLVSFRDKANQPQHF
v_gene: TRBV28; j_gene: TRBJ2-7; d_gene: .; abundance: .; CDR3nt: TGTGCCAGCAGTTTTTTGTCTGGCAATGAGCGGTACTTC; CDR3aa: CASSFLSGNERYF
v_gene: TRBV5-8; j_gene: TRBJ2-3; d_gene: .; abundance: .; CDR3nt: TGTGCCAGCAGCTTGGGTCGACTACTTCGCACAGATACGCAGTATTTT; CDR3aa: CASSLGRLLRTDTQYF
v_gene: TRBV7-6; j_gene: TRBJ2-3; d_gene: TRBD1; abundance: .; CDR3nt: TGTGCCAGCAGCTCACAAGGACAGGACACAGATACGCAGAATTTT; CDR3aa: CASSSQGQDTDTQNF
v_gene: TRBV19; j_gene: TRBJ2-7; d_gene: .; abundance: many; CDR3nt: TGTGCCAGTAGTGGGGCGGTAAGCTCCTACGAGCAGTACTTC; CDR3aa: CASSGAVSSYEQYF
v_gene: TRBV6-1; j_gene: TRBJ2-3; d_gene: .; abundance: .; CDR3nt: TGTGCCAGCAGTGAAAATTTGGGGCGAAGAACAGATACGCAGTATTTT; CDR3aa: CASSENLGRRTDTQYF
v_gene: TRBV28; j_gene: TRBJ2-1; d_gene: .; abundance: many; CDR3nt: TGTGCCAGCAGTTTACCTGTGAACTCCTACAATGAGCAGTTCTTC; CDR3aa: CASSLPVNSYNEQFF
v_gene: TRBV6-1; j_gene: TRBJ2-3; d_gene: .; abundance: .; CDR3nt: TGTGCCAGCAGCGTAGGTGCAGGCCCCACAGATACGCAGTATTTT; CDR3aa: CASSVGAGPTDTQYF
v_gene: TRBV19; j_gene: TRBJ1-5; d_gene: .; abundance: many; CDR3nt: TGTGCCAGTAGTTCAGGGAAACCCCAGCATTTT; CDR3aa: CASSSGKPQHF
v_gene: TRBV7-4; j_gene: TRBJ1-1; d_gene: TRBD1; abundance: .; CDR3nt: TGTGCCAGCAGCTTAATCCTGAGACAGGGGATGAACACTGAAGCTTTCTTT; CDR3aa: CASSLILRQGMNTEAFF
v_gene: TRBV2; j_gene: TRBJ1-5; d_gene: TRBD1; abundance: few; CDR3nt: TGTGCCAGCATTCGAGACAGGGACAATCAGCCCCAGCATTTT; CDR3aa: CASIRDRDNQPQHF
v_gene: TRBV6-1; j_gene: TRBJ1-1; d_gene: .; abundance: many; CDR3nt: TGTGCCAGCAGCTCCGCCGTCGGCCGGAGCACTGAAGCTTTCTTT; CDR3aa: CASSSAVGRSTEAFF
v_gene: TRBV20-1; j_gene: TRBJ2-1; d_gene: .; abundance: many; CDR3nt: TGCAGTGCCCGGGGAGCGGGCGGCTCCTACAATGAGCAGTTCTTC; CDR3aa: CSARGAGGSYNEQFF
v_gene: TRBV19; j_gene: TRBJ1-5; d_gene: .; abundance: .; CDR3nt: TGTGCCAGCGACAGGCGAGATCAGCCCCAGCATTTT; CDR3aa: CASDRRDQPQHF
v_gene: TRBV27; j_gene: TRBJ2-5; d_gene: .; abundance: many; CDR3nt: TGTGCCAGCAGGCGTCTAGCTGGGGAGACCCAGTACTTC; CDR3aa: CASRRLAGETQYF
v_gene: TRBV19; j_gene: TRBJ2-1; d_gene: .; abundance: few; CDR3nt: TGTGCCAGTAGTTACGAACTCCCATACAATGAGCAGTTCTTC; CDR3aa: CASSYELPYNEQFF
v_gene: TRBV30; j_gene: TRBJ2-5; d_gene: .; abundance: .; CDR3nt: TGTGCCTGGAGGCAGCAAGAGACCCAGTACTTC; CDR3aa: CAWRQQETQYF
v_gene: TRBV7-2; j_gene: TRBJ1-1; d_gene: .; abundance: .; CDR3nt: TGTGCCAGCAGCTTAGTTGGTTGGTCCGGGAACACTGAAGCTTCCTTT; CDR3aa: CASSLVGWSGNTEASF
v_gene: TRBV4-1; j_gene: TRBJ2-7; d_gene: TRBD1; abundance: few; CDR3nt: TGCGCCAGCAGCCAACCGGGACAGGGGCCCTACGAGCAGTACTTC; CDR3aa: CASSQPGQGPYEQYF
v_gene: TRBV20-1; j_gene: TRBJ2-7; d_gene: TRBD2; abundance: many; CDR3nt: TGCAGTGCTAGATCAGCGTCGGCGGGAGGAGAAGATAAGCAGTACTTC; CDR3aa: CSARSASAGGEDKQYF
v_gene: TRBV7-9; j_gene: TRBJ1-2; d_gene: .; abundance: many; CDR3nt: TGTGCCAGCAGACCAAGCCCCGGATCGGGGTATGGCTACACCTTC; CDR3aa: CASRPSPGSGYGYTF
v_gene: TRBV27; j_gene: TRBJ2-7; d_gene: .; abundance: many; CDR3nt: TGTGCCAGCAGTTTCGCCCCCAGGTACGAGCAGTACTTC; CDR3aa: CASSFAPRYEQYF
v_gene: TRBV5-1; j_gene: TRBJ1-1; d_gene: .; abundance: many; CDR3nt: TGTGCCAGCAGCTTAGCGCCGGGGAACACTGAAGCTTTCTTT; CDR3aa: CASSLAPGNTEAFF
v_gene: TRBV15; j_gene: TRBJ2-7; d_gene: .; abundance: many; CDR3nt: TGTGCCACCAGCAGAGTATCGTGGGCGGCAAACTACGAGCAGTACTTC; CDR3aa: CATSRVSWAANYEQYF
v_gene: TRBV10-3; j_gene: TRBJ1-5; d_gene: .; abundance: .; CDR3nt: TGTGCCATCAAATCCGGACAGTTTATAGCAATCAGCCCGCATTTT; CDR3aa: CAIKSGQFIAISPHF
v_gene: TRBV7-6; j_gene: TRBJ2-5; d_gene: .; abundance: .; CDR3nt: TGTGCCAGCAGCTTACAGGGACACCCCCAAGAGACCCAGTACTTC; CDR3aa: CASSLQGHPQETQYF
v_gene: TRBV10-2; j_gene: TRBJ1-2; d_gene: .; abundance: .; CDR3nt: TGCGCCAGCAGTGAGAACAGCTATGGCTACACCTTC; CDR3aa: CASSENSYGYTF
v_gene: TRBV9; j_gene: TRBJ2-5; d_gene: .; abundance: few; CDR3nt: TGTGCCAGCAGTGAATACGGGGGCGGAGAGACCCAGTACTTC; CDR3aa: CASSEYGGGETQYF
v_gene: TRBV2; j_gene: TRBJ1-5; d_gene: .; abundance: few; CDR3nt: TGTGCCAGCACCGAAACAAGAGCGTCAGCGGTCGAGAAGGACTATAGCAATCAGCCCCAGCATTTT; CDR3aa: CASTETRASAVEKDYSNQPQHF
v_gene: TRBV11-1; j_gene: TRBJ2-3; d_gene: .; abundance: .; CDR3nt: TGTGCCAGCAGCTCCATCAAAACTAGAGGGTTCACAGATACGCAGTATTTT; CDR3aa: CASSSIKTRGFTDTQYF
v_gene: TRBV7-3; j_gene: TRBJ1-1; d_gene: .; abundance: many; CDR3nt: TGTGCCAGCAGCCGAGGACAGATGAACACTGAAGCTTTCTTT; CDR3aa: CASSRGQMNTEAFF
v_gene: TRBV28; j_gene: TRBJ2-1; d_gene: TRBD1; abundance: .; CDR3nt: TGTGCCAGCAGTTCCTCAGGGGGCGAAGATGTAGCTGAGAAGTTCTTC; CDR3aa: CASSSSGGEDVAEKFF
v_gene: TRBV20-1; j_gene: TRBJ2-1; d_gene: .; abundance: many; CDR3nt: TGCAGTGCTAGAGACCCAGGCGGCAGTGGAGGCCCCTACAATGAGCAGTTCTTC; CDR3aa: CSARDPGGSGGPYNEQFF
v_gene: TRBV7-9; j_gene: TRBJ2-5; d_gene: .; abundance: few; CDR3nt: TGTGCCAGCAGCCGGAGCCCTCCGGAGACCCAGTACTTC; CDR3aa: CASSRSPPETQYF
v_gene: TRBV5-1; j_gene: TRBJ2-1; d_gene: .; abundance: .; CDR3nt: TGCGCCAGCAGCTGGCAGGGGCCCTCCTACAATGAGAAGTTCTTC; CDR3aa: CASSWQGPSYNEKFF
v_gene: TRBV2; j_gene: TRBJ2-3; d_gene: .; abundance: many; CDR3nt: TGTGCCAGCAGTGAACTAGATACGCAGTATTTT; CDR3aa: CASSELDTQYF
v_gene: TRBV20-1; j_gene: TRBJ1-2; d_gene: TRBD1; abundance: many; CDR3nt: TGCAGTGCTGAGCGACAGGGGTTTAACTATGGCTACACCTTC; CDR3aa: CSAERQGFNYGYTF
v_gene: TRBV18; j_gene: TRBJ2-3; d_gene: TRBD2; abundance: few; CDR3nt: TGTGCCAGCTCACCACGTGGTACTAGCGGAGATACGCAGTATTTT; CDR3aa: CASSPRGTSGDTQYF
v_gene: TRBV28; j_gene: TRBJ1-1; d_gene: TRBD1; abundance: many; CDR3nt: TGTGCCAGCAGTCCCTGGACAGGGGACACTGAAGCTTTCTTT; CDR3aa: CASSPWTGDTEAFF
v_gene: TRBV11-2; j_gene: TRBJ2-5; d_gene: .; abundance: many; CDR3nt: TGTGCCAGCAGCCTATCTGGGGGACACCAGTACTTC; CDR3aa: CASSLSGGHQYF
v_gene: TRBV7-8; j_gene: TRBJ2-3; d_gene: TRBD2; abundance: .; CDR3nt: TGTGCCAGCAGCTCACCATCCCTTAGCGGGAGGTTCGCAGATACGCAGTATTTT; CDR3aa: CASSSPSLSGRFADTQYF
v_gene: TRBV6-1; j_gene: TRBJ2-6; d_gene: TRBD1; abundance: many; CDR3nt: TGTGCCAGCAGCTGGGACAGTACTGTTTCTGGGGCCAACGTCCTGACTTTC; CDR3aa: CASSWDSTVSGANVLTF
v_gene: TRBV15; j_gene: TRBJ2-7; d_gene: .; abundance: many; CDR3nt: TGTGCCACCAGCAGGAGCCGCATAGGCCACGAGCAGTACTTC; CDR3aa: CATSRSRIGHEQYF
v_gene: TRBV28; j_gene: TRBJ2-2; d_gene: .; abundance: many; CDR3nt: TGTGCCAGCAGTTTAGGGTCCAGGTCGCGGTCCGGGGAGCTGTTTTTT; CDR3aa: CASSLGSRSRSGELFF
v_gene: TRBV11-2; j_gene: TRBJ2-1; d_gene: TRBD1; abundance: many; CDR3nt: TGTGCCAGCAGCTTCCTCGACAGGGGAAATGAGCAGTTCTTC; CDR3aa: CASSFLDRGNEQFF
v_gene: TRBV2; j_gene: TRBJ2-7; d_gene: TRBD1; abundance: few; CDR3nt: TGTGCCAGCAGTACGACTTACACGGGACAGGGATCCTACGAGCAGTACTTC; CDR3aa: CASSTTYTGQGSYEQYF
v_gene: TRBV7-9; j_gene: TRBJ2-7; d_gene: .; abundance: many; CDR3nt: TGTGCCAGCAGCTTACGTGTCTACGAGCAGTACTTC; CDR3aa: CASSLRVYEQYF
v_gene: TRBV29-1; j_gene: TRBJ2-7; d_gene: .; abundance: once; CDR3nt: TGCAGCGTAGCTCAGGGGTCCACATGCGAGCAGTACTTC; CDR3aa: CSVAQGSTCEQYF
v_gene: TRBV12-3/TRBV12-4; j_gene: TRBJ2-3; d_gene: TRBD2; abundance: many; CDR3nt: TGTGCCAGCAGTTCCGGTGGGGGGAGGGGCACAGATACGCAGTATTTT; CDR3aa: CASSSGGGRGTDTQYF
v_gene: TRBV20-1; j_gene: TRBJ2-7; d_gene: .; abundance: .; CDR3nt: TGCAGTGCTAATACCCCCCGGGACGGCTACGAGCAGTACTTC; CDR3aa: CSANTPRDGYEQYF
v_gene: TRBV29-1; j_gene: TRBJ1-3; d_gene: .; abundance: .; CDR3nt: TGCAGCGTTGCCGTAAAGGTTTTCTCTGGAAACACCATATATTTT; CDR3aa: CSVAVKVFSGNTIYF
v_gene: TRBV4-2; j_gene: TRBJ1-1; d_gene: TRBD1; abundance: .; CDR3nt: TGTGCCAGCAGCAAGGACAGGGGTGGGAACACTGAAGCTTTCTTT; CDR3aa: CASSKDRGGNTEAFF